This T cell receptor (beta chain) was sequenced for a study of a mutant IDH1 vaccine in newly diagnosed glioma. Study background: Averaging roughly 40 years of age, treated patients were around 60% male and roughly 38% female. Prior therapy was radiotherapy, temozolomide, or both; most received both.

V shed 0 bases and J 12 bases; nucleotides not matched to a gene: 6. This CDR3 has 14 residues. Germline V CDR1 and CDR2: MDHEN, SYDVKM. Time point in this sample: week 5, during vaccination. The content of each vaccine dose was 300 ug of mutant IDH1 20-mer peptide, and topical imiquimod accompanied it. New WHO grade 3 or 4 astrocytomas that were IDH1-mutant and ATRX-lost occurred in the donors. TCRdb's copy holds only in-frame clones and misses some; the assay was immunoSEQ multiplex PCR. The sample contains around 50,000 clones, 85% to 90% of which appear only once. Comments on this clone: Antigen: not known.

Source: PBMCs, taken from a glioma patient whose treatment included an IDH1 peptide vaccine. The chain carries TRBV28 and TRBJ1-5, with 9 bases aligning to TRBD1. This sequence was found in a woman aged 40-49 years with glioma. CDR3 nucleotides: TGTGCCAGCAGTTTATGGAGGACAGGGGAGCTCCAGCATTTT. Its translation: CASSLWRTGELQHF.